This entry concerns a single TCR beta chain. No antigen is known for it. The data stem from a study of T-cell memory formation after mild COVID-19. Findings of the study overall: Contracting clones, day 15 to 85, had balanced CD4/CD8, and later expanders favored CD4+. Still unconfirmed is whether the second-wave clones peaking on day 37 recognized SARS-CoV-2.

Using its own MiXCR run on the 5' RACE reads, TCRdb lists one record per CDR3 protein. The sample holds about 470,000 distinct CDR3 sequences, about 23% seen once. V shed 6 bases and J shed 0 bases, with 15 bases lying between them. This CDR3 is 16 amino acids long. The chain couples TRBV12-3 or TRBV12-4 to TRBJ2-4; D not resolved. Sequenced material: PBMCs or a T cell subset sorted from them (not recorded which). The sequence derives from an adult woman who had mild COVID-19 (a few samples of this study predate the infection). Cell type and time point are not known. In DNA form, the CDR3 reads TGTGCCAGCAGATATACAACTACCCTAGCCAAAAACATTCAGTACTTC. Its translation is CASRYTTTLAKNIQYF.